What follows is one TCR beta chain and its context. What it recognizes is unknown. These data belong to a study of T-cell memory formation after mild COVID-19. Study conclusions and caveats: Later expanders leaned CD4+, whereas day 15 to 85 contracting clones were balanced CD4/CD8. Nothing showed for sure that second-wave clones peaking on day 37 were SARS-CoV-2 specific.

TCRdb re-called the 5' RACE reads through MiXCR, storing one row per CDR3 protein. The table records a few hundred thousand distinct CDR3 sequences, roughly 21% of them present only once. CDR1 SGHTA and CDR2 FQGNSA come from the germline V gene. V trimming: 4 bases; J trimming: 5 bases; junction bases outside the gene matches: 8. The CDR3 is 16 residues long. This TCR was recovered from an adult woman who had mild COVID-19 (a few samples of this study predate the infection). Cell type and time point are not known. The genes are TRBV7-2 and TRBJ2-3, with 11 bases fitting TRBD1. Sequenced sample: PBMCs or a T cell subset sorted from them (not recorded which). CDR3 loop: CASSSYRTGGLDTQYF. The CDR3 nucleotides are TGTGCCAGCAGCTCATATCGGACAGGGGGCTTAGATACGCAGTATTTT.